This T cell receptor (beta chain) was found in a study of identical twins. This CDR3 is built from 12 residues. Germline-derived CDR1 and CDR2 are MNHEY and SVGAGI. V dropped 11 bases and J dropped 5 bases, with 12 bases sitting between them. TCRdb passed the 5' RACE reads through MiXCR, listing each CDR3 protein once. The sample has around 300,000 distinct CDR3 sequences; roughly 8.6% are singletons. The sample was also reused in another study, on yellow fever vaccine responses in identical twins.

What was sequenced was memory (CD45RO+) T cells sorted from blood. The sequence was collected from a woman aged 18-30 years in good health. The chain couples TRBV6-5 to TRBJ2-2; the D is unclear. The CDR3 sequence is CAPPRVTGELFF. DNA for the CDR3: TGTGCCCCTCCACGCGTTACCGGGGAGCTGTTTTTT.